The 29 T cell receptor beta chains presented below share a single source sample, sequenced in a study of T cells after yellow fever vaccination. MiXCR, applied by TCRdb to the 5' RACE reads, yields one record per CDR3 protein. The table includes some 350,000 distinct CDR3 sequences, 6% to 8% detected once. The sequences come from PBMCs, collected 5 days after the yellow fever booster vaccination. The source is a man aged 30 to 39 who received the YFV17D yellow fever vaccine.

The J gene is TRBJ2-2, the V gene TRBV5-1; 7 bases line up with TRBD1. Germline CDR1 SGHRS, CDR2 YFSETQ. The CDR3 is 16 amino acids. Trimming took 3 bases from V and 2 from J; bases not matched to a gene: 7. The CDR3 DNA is TGCGCCAGCAGCTGGTCCGGGACAGTTAACACCGGGGAGCTGTTTTTT. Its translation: CASSWSGTVNTGELFF.

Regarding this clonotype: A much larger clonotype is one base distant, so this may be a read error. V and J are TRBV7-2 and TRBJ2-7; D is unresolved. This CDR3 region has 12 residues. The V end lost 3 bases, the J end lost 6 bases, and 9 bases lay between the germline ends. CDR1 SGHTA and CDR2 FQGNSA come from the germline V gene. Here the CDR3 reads CASSLGSREQYF. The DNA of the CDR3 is TGTGCCAGCAGCTTGGGCAGTCGCGAGCAGTACTTC.

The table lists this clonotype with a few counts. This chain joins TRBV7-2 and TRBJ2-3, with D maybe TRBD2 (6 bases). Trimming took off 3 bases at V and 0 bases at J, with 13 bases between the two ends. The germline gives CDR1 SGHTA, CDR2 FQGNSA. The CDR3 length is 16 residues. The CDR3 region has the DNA TGTGCCAGCAGCTTTCGGGGGAGCGGGAGCACAGATACGCAGTATTTT. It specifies CASSFRGSGSTDTQYF.

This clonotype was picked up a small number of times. The CDR3 bases are TGCAGTGCTAGATATGGCGGGCCTTCCCCCAGGAATGAGCAGTTCTTC. It is translated as CSARYGGPSPRNEQFF. The genes are TRBV20-1 and TRBJ2-1, with D perhaps matching TRBD2 (5 bases). Germline-derived CDR1 and CDR2 are DFQATT and SNEGSKA (reference sequence). V lost 2 bases, J lost 7 bases, and 21 bases lay in between. The CDR3 consists of 16 residues.

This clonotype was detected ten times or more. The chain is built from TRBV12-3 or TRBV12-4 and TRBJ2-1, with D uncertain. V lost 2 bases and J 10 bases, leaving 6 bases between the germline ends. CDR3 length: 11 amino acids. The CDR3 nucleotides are TGTGCCAGCAGTTTAATCCAAGAGCAGTTCTTC. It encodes CASSLIQEQFF.

The CDR3 protein is CASGEWDLGNEQFF. For the CDR3, the DNA is TGTGCCAGCGGGGAGTGGGATTTGGGCAATGAGCAGTTCTTC. V and J are TRBV2 and TRBJ2-1; the D gene is possibly TRBD2 (5 bases). Trimming pared 8 bases from V and 6 bases from J, leaving 17 bases between. Germline V gene sequence: CDR1 SNHLY, CDR2 FYNNEI. This CDR3 comprises 14 residues.

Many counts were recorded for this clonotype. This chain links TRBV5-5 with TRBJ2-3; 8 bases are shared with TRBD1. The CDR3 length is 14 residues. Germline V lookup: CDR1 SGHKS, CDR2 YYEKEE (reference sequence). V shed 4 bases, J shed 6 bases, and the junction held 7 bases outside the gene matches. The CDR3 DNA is TGTGCCAGCAGCCACAGGACAGGGATGGATACGCAGTATTTT. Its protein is CASSHRTGMDTQYF.

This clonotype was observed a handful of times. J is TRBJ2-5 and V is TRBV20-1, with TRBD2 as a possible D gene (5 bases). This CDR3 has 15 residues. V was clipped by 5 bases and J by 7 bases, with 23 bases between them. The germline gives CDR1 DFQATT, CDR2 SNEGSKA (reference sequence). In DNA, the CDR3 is TGCAGTGCTCTCTCGGCGGAGTCCCTTGCGGGGACCCAGTACTTC. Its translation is CSALSAESLAGTQYF.

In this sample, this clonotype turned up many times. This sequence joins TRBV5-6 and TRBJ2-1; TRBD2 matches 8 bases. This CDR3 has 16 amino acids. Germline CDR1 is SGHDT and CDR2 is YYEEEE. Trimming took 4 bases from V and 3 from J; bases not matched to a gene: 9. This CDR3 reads CASSPPLAGDYNEQFF. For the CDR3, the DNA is TGTGCCAGCAGCCCCCCCCTAGCGGGCGACTACAATGAGCAGTTCTTC.

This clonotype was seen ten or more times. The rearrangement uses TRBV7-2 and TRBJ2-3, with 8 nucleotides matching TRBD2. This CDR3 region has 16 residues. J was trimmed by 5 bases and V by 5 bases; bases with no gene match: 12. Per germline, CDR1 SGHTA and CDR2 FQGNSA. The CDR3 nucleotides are TGTGCCAGCAGCCGAGGGCTAGCGGGCCCACAAGATACGCAGTATTTT. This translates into CASSRGLAGPQDTQYF.

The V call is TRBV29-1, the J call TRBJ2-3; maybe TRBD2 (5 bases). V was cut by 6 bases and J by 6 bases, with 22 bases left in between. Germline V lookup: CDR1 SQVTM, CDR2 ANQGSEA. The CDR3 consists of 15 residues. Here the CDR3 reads CSVRLTDTPPDTQYF. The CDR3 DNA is TGCAGCGTACGACTAACTGACACTCCCCCCGATACGCAGTATTTT.

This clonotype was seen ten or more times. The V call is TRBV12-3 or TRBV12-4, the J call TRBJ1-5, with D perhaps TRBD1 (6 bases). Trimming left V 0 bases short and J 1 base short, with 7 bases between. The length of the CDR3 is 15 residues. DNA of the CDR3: TGTGCCAGCAGTTTAGCAGGGGGGAGCAATCAGCCCCAGCATTTT. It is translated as CASSLAGGSNQPQHF.

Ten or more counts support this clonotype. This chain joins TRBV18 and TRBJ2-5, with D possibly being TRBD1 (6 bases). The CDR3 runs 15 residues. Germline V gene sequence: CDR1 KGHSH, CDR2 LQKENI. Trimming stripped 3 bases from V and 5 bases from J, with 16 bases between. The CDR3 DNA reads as TGTGCCAGCTCACCGGTCCAGGGGCGATCCGAGACCCAGTACTTC. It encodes CASSPVQGRSETQYF.

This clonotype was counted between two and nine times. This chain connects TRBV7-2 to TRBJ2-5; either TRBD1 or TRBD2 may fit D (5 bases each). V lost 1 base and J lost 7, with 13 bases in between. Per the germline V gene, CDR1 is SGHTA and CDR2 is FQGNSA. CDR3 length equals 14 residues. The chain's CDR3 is CASSLVGPLGTQYF. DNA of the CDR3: TGTGCCAGCAGCTTAGTGGGACCGTTGGGGACCCAGTACTTC.

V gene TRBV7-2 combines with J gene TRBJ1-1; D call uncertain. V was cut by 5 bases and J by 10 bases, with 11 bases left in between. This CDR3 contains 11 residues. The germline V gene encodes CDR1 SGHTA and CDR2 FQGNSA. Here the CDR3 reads CASSLISVAFF. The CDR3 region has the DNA TGTGCCAGCAGCCTAATTAGCGTAGCTTTCTTT. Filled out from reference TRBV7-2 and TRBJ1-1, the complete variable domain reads GAGVSQSPSNKVTEKGKDVELRCDPISGHTALYWYRQSLGQGLEFLIYFQGNSAPDKSGLPSDRFSAERTGGSVSTLTIQRTQQEDSAVYLCASSLISVAFFGQGTRLTVV.

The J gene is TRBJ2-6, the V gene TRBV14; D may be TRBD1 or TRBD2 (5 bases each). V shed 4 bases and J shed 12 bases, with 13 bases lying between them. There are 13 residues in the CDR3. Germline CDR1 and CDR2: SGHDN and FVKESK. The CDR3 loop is CASSLGTAGVLTF. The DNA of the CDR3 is TGTGCCAGCAGCCTCGGGACGGCGGGCGTCCTGACTTTC.

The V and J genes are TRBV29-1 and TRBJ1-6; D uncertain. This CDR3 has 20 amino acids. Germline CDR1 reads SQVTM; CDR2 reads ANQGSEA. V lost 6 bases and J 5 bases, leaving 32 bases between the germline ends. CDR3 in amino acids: CSVARIRGGCSDENNSPLHF. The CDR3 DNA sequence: TGCAGCGTCGCTAGGATCCGCGGTGGATGCTCCGATGAAAATAATTCACCCCTCCACTTT.

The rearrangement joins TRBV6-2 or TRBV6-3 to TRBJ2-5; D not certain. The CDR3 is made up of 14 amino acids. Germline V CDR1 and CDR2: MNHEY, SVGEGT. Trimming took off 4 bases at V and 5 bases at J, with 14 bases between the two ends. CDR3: CASSLNRLPETQYF. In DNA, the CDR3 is TGTGCCAGCAGTTTGAACAGACTGCCGGAGACCCAGTACTTC.

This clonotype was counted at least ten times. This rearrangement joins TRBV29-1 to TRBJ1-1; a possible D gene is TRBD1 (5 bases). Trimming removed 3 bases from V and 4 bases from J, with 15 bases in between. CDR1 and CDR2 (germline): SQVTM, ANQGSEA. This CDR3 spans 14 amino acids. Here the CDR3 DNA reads TGCAGCGTTGACGGGGGTCTTGGGAGCACTGAAGCTTTCTTT. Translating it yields CSVDGGLGSTEAFF. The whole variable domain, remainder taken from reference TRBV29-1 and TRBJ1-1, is SAVISQKPSRDICQRGTSLTIQCQVDSQVTMMFWYRQQPGQSLTLIATANQGSEATYESGFVIDKFPISRPNLTFSTLTVSNMSPEDSSIYLCSVDGGLGSTEAFFGQGTRLTVV.

CDR3 nucleotides: TGTGCCAGCAGCTTGGGGCTAGCGCCCTATGGGGAGACCCAGTACTTC. As protein: CASSLGLAPYGETQYF. This sequence joins TRBV5-5 and TRBJ2-5, with D tentatively TRBD2 (6 bases). CDR1 SGHKS and CDR2 YYEKEE come from the germline V gene (reference sequence). This CDR3 spans 16 amino acids. Trimming cost V 0 bases and J 5 bases, with 17 bases left between them.

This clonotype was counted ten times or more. CDR3: CASSLAQGYEQYF. CDR3 nucleotide sequence: TGTGCCAGCAGCTTAGCACAGGGCTACGAGCAGTACTTC. The chain has TRBV7-8 and TRBJ2-7, with D possibly being TRBD1 (6 bases). Germline V gene sequence: CDR1 SGHVS, CDR2 FQNEAQ. With 0 bases removed from V and 3 bases from J, the gap between germline ends came to 6 bases. This CDR3 has 13 amino acids.

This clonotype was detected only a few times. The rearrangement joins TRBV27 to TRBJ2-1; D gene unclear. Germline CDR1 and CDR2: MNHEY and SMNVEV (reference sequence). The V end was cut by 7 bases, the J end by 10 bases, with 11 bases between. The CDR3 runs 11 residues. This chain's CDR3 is CASTKNEEQFF. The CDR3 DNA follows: TGTGCCAGCACCAAAAATGAAGAGCAGTTCTTC.

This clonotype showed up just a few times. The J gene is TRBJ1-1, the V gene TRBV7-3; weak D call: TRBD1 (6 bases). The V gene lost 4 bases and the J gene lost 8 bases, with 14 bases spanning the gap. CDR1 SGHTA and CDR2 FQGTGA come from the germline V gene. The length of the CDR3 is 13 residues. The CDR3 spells CASSYDRLGEAFF. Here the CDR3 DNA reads TGTGCCAGCAGCTACGACAGGCTGGGGGAAGCTTTCTTT.

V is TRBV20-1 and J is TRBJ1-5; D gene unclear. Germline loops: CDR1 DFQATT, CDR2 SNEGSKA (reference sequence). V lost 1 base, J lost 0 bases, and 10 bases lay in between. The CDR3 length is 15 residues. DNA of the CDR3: TGCAGTGCTAGAGTTATCGGAAATAGCAATCAGCCCCAGCATTTT. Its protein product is CSARVIGNSNQPQHF.

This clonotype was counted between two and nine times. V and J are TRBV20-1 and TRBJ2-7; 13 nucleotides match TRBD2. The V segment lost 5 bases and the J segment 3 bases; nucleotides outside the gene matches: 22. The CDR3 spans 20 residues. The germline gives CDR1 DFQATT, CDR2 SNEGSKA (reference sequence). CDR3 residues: CSAPWGGTSGTRHPYYEQYF. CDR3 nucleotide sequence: TGCAGTGCTCCTTGGGGGGGGACTAGCGGGACCCGCCACCCCTACTACGAGCAGTACTTC.

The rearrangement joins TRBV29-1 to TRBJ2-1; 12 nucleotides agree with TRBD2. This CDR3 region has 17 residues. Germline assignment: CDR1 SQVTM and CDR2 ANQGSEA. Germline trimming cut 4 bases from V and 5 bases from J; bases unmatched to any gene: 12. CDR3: CSVVTSGSEFRHNEQFF. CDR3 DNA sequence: TGCAGCGTTGTGACTAGCGGGAGTGAATTCCGTCACAATGAGCAGTTCTTC.

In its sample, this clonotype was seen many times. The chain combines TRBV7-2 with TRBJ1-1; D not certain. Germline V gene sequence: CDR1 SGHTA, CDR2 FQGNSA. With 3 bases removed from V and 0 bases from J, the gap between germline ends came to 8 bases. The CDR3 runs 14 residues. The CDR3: CASSFHGMNTEAFF. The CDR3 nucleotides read TGTGCCAGCAGCTTCCACGGGATGAACACTGAAGCTTTCTTT.

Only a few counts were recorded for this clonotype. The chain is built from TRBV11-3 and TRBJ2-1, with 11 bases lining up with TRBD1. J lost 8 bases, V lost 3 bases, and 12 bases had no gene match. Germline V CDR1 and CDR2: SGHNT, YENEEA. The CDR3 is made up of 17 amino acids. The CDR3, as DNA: TGTGCCAGCAGCTTGGGGCTCCGGGACAGGGGGTCGGATGAGCAGTTCTTC. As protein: CASSLGLRDRGSDEQFF. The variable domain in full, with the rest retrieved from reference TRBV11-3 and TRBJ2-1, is EAGVVQSPRYKIIEKKQPVAFWCNPISGHNTLYWYLQNLGQGPELLIRYENEEAVDDSQLPKDRFSAERLKGVDSTLKIQPAELGDSAVYLCASSLGLRDRGSDEQFFGPGTRLTVL.

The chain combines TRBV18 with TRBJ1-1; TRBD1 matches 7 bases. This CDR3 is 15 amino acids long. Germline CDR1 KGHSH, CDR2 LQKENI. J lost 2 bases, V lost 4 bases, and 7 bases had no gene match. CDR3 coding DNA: TGTGCCAGCTCACAGCATCAGGGGGTCAACACTGAAGCTTTCTTT. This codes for CASSQHQGVNTEAFF.